This T cell receptor beta chain came from a study of cytomegalovirus exposure and HLA in healthy donors. Turning to the study itself: The approximately 110 validation repertoires, a later analysis reported, used the same platform as the approximately 730 repertoires from the first cohort.

General study results and limits: Researchers reported that a few CMV-associated chains were confirmed in vitro as CMV antigen-specific. It was reported that the classifier diagnosed cytomegalovirus status with high specificity and sensitivity in both the original and validation cohorts.

This CDR3 contains 15 residues. V dropped 5 bases and J dropped 6 bases, with 18 bases sitting between them. Germline CDR1 SGHVS, CDR2 FQNEAQ. For this clone: Its cognate antigen is unknown.

Method: immunoSEQ multiplex PCR; TCRdb's copy keeps in-frame clones and lacks some. This table has 250,000 to 300,000 clones, 65% to 90% appearing once. The chain carries TRBV7-8 and TRBJ2-3, with TRBD2 as a possible D gene (6 bases). The TCR comes from a woman between 18 and 30 years old in good health and CMV-seronegative. The sequencing sample was made of PBMCs. CDR3: CASSAKRGTQDTQYF. The CDR3 DNA reads as TGTGCCAGCAGCGCAAAACGGGGGACTCAGGATACGCAGTATTTT. Full variable domain (rest looked up from reference TRBV7-8 and TRBJ2-3): GAGVSQSPRYKVAKRGQDVALRCDPISGHVSLFWYQQALGQGPEFLTYFQNEAQLDKSGLPSDRFFAERPEGSVSTLKIQRTQQEDSAVYLCASSAKRGTQDTQYFGPGTRLTVL.